This TCR beta chain was captured in a study of blood T cell repertoires in COVID-19. Looking at the study overall: From the United States, Italy and Spain came samples of acute and convalescent COVID-19. T cells, B-cell-depleted T cells, or PBMCs supplied cDNA or gDNA.

The germline gives CDR1 SNHLY, CDR2 FYNNEI. The CDR3 covers 14 residues. J lost 3 bases, V lost 6 bases, and 7 bases had no gene match. Per the original methods: Amplification with reference gene primers provided the estimates of nucleated cell counts. Measured with immunoSEQ multiplex PCR; TCRdb has only the in-frame clones, and not every one. D and trimming come from the DNA, and the V and J calls and clone size come from that table. The data show some 300,000 clones, around 88% seen once. The source of this sequence is a woman younger than 45 who had recovered from COVID-19. The chain uses TRBV2 and TRBJ1-1, with 7 bases that match TRBD1. Sequences were obtained from peripheral blood. CDR3 loop: CASRGQQTDTEAFF. In DNA, the CDR3 is TGTGCCAGCAGGGGACAGCAGACTGACACTGAAGCTTTCTTT.